This T cell receptor beta chain was sequenced in a study of blood T cells in healthy people across ages (dated by TCRdb to about 2015). Some background on the complete study: In model experiments, roughly one uniquely barcoded TCR beta cDNA molecule per two T cells was captured by template switching. The study measured age-related changes in TCR beta repertoire diversity using deep sequencing normalized with unique cDNA molecular identifiers. The donors were divided into four age groups: young (average around 17 years), middle-aged (about 39), aged (approximately 62) and long-lived (roughly 88). To avoid experimental bias, donors of different ages were spread randomly across the sequencing lanes. For two donors (one aged 18 to 29 and one aged 80 or older), the study analyzed two additional independent replicas of 1 million unique cDNA reads from the same blood draw. What the study reported, not specific to this receptor: The percentage of naive T cells measured by flow cytometry correlated strongly with observed TCR beta diversity. Because the CMV infection status of the donors was unknown, age-related changes in expanded clonotypes may potentially have been confounded. Total diversity estimates from one million sequenced T cells were considered lower bounds and underestimates. Because profiling used bulk unsorted PBMCs, naive and antigen-experienced compartments could not be compared conclusively. Compared with the aged group, more naive CD4+ T cells, fewer expanded clones and increased TCR diversity were shown by the long-lived group, suggesting age selection. Observed TCR beta diversity per million T cells fell roughly linearly with age, and a significant reduction was already apparent by age roughly 40.

Donors were around 37 systemically healthy Caucasian individuals from Russia aged roughly 6 to 100 years. Each donor gave approximately 9.3 milliliters of peripheral blood, collected into EDTA-treated Vacutainer tubes. Ficoll-Paque density-gradient centrifugation was used to isolate PBMCs, with at least 7 million per sample. Trizol reagent was used to extract total RNA from the PBMCs, yielding at least 5.5 micrograms per sample. The percentages of naive CD45RAhigh/CD27high T cells were determined by flow cytometry on a PBMC aliquot from every donor. The library was generated by 5' RACE. For sequencing, an Illumina HiSeq 2500 was employed. A second PCR of roughly 6 to 11 cycles was run with a J-beta primer mix and a sample-barcoded 5' primer. A unique molecular identifier was introduced onto each TCR beta cDNA molecule by a template-switch 5' adaptor carrying 12 random nucleotides. Each sample yielded at least 2.5 million CDR3-containing paired-end reads. First-strand cDNA synthesis was performed from all RNA using the Mint cDNA synthesis kit, with priming by a TRBC-specific oligonucleotide. All cDNA was treated with uracil-DNA glycosylase and then went through a first 18-cycle PCR with the universal primers M1SS and BC2_uni_R. Per the source publication's procedure: Normalization of each sample was performed by random selection of 1 million high-quality reads, each carrying a distinct molecular identifier. Instead of being binned into consensus sequences, reads that shared molecular identifiers were thrown out. MiTCR, with a Q25 quality threshold and the strictest error-elimination algorithm, was used for CDR3 identification, clonotype clustering and error correction. A nonparametric unseen species model with Euler transformation was used to estimate a lower bound on total TCR beta diversity. The public reads were reanalyzed by TCRdb: fastp trimming at Q25, MiXCR alignment, in-frame beta chains only. Rows are unified per CDR3 protein, each entry keeping the most common DNA and genes. These V and J calls derive from TCRdb rather than the authors' analysis. The sample includes approximately 820,000 distinct CDR3 sequences, with around 42% observed a single time. About a fifth of the sample belongs to the ten largest clones.

The trim is 2 bases for V and 7 bases for J, with a gap of 15 bases between the germline ends. The CDR3 contains 14 residues, cysteine and phenylalanine counted. Only CDR3 DNA is held: 42 bases, read in frame from base 1. CDR1 and CDR2 are drawn from the germline V gene: MNHNS, SASEGT. Comment on this clonotype: Which antigen it targets is not known. The sample holds no much larger clone one base away, and base qualities are not on file.

The chain joins TRBV6-1 to TRBJ2-7, with the D gene too uncertain to name. The source of this sequence is a man aged 55 to 69 in good health. Sequenced input: blood. The CDR3 protein: CASSEYPRVGEQYF. The sequence in DNA is TGTGCCAGCAGTGAATACCCCCGTGTGGGTGAGCAGTACTTC.